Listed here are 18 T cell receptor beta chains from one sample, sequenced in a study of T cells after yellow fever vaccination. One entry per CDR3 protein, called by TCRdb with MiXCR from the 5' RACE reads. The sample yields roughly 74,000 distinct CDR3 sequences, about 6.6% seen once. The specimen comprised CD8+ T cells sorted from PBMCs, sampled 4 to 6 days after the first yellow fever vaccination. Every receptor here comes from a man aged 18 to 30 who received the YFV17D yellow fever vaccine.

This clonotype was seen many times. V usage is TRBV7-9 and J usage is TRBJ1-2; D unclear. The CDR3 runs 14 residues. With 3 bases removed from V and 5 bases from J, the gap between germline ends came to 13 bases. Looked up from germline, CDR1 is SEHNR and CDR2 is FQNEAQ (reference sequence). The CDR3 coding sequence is TGTGCCAGCAGCTTTCTGGGCAGTCCGTATGGCTACACCTTC. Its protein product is CASSFLGSPYGYTF.

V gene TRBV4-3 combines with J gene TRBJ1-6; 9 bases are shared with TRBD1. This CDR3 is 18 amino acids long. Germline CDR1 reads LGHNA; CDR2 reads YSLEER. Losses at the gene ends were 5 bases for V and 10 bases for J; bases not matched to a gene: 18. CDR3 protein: CASSDIFRDRDIGSPLHF. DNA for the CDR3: TGCGCCAGCAGCGACATTTTCCGGGACAGGGATATAGGCTCACCCCTCCACTTT.

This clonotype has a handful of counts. CDR3 protein: CASSFARDHGYTF. The CDR3 DNA reads as TGTGCCAGCAGTTTCGCCAGGGATCATGGCTACACCTTC. The chain is built from TRBV27 and TRBJ1-2, with D possibly matching TRBD1 (5 bases). The CDR3 contains 13 residues. The V end was cut by 3 bases, the J end by 6 bases, with 11 bases between. The germline V gene has CDR1 MNHEY and CDR2 SMNVEV (reference sequence).

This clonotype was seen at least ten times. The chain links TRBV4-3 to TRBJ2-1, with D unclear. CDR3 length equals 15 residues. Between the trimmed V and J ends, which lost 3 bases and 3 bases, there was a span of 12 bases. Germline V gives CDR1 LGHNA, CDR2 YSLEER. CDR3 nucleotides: TGCGCCAGCAGCCAGGGGTCCAGTCGCTACAATGAGCAGTTCTTC. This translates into CASSQGSSRYNEQFF.

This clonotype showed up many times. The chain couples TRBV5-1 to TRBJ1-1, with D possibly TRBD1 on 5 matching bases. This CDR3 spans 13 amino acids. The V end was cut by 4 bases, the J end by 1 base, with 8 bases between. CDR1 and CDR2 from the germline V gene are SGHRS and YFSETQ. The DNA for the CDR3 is TGCGCCAGCAGCACGGGACGGAACACTGAAGCTTTCTTT. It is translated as CASSTGRNTEAFF. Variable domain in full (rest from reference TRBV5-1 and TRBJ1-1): KAGVTQTPRYLIKTRGQQVTLSCSPISGHRSVSWYQQTPGQGLQFLFEYFSETQRNKGNFPGRFSGRQFSNSRSEMNVSTLELGDSALYLCASSTGRNTEAFFGQGTRLTVV.

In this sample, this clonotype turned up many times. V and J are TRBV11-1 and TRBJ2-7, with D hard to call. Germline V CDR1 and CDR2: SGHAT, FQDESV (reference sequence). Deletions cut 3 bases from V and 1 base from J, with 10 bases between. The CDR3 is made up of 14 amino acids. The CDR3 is CASSFRTASYEQYF. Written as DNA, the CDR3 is TGTGCCAGCAGCTTTCGGACGGCATCCTACGAGCAGTACTTC.

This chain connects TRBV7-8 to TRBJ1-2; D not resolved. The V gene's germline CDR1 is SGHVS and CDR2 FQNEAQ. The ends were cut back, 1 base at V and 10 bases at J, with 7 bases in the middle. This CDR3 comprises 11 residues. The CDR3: CASSLGSDYTF. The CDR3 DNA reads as TGTGCCAGCAGCTTAGGGAGTGACTACACCTTC.

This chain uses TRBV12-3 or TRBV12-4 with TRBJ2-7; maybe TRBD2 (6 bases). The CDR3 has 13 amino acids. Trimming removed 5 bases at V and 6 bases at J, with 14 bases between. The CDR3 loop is CASSLSSVSEQYF. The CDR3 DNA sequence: TGTGCCAGCAGTCTCTCTAGCGTCTCCGAGCAGTACTTC.

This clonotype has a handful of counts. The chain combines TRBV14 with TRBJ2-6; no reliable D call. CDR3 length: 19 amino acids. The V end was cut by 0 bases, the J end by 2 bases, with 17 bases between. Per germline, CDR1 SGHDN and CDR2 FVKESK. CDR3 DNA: TGTGCCAGCAGCCAAGAAGCTTGGGCATCCCTCACTGGGGCCAACGTCCTGACTTTC. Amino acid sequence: CASSQEAWASLTGANVLTF.

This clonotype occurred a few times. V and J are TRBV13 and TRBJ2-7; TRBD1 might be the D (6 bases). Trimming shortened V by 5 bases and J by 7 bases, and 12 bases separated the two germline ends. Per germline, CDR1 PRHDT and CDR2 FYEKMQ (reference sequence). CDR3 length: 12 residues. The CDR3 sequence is CASSPQGREQYV. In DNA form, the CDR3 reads TGTGCCAGCAGCCCACAGGGCCGGGAGCAGTACGTC.

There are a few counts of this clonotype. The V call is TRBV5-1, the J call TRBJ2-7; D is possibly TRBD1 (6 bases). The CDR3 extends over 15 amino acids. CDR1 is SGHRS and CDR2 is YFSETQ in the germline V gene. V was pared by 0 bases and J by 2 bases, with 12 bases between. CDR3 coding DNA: TGCGCCAGCAGCTTGGCCTATGACAGGACCTACGAGCAGTACTTC. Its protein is CASSLAYDRTYEQYF.

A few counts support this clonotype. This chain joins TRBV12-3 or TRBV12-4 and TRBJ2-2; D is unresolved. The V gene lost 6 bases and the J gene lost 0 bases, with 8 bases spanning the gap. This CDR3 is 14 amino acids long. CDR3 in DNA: TGTGCCAGCAGCTTCTACGCGAACACCGGGGAGCTGTTTTTT. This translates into CASSFYANTGELFF.

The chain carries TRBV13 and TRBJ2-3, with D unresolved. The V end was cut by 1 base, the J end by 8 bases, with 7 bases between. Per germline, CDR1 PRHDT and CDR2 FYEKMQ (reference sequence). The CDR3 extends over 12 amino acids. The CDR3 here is CASSLAPSTQYF. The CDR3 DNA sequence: TGTGCCAGCAGCTTAGCGCCCAGTACGCAGTATTTT.

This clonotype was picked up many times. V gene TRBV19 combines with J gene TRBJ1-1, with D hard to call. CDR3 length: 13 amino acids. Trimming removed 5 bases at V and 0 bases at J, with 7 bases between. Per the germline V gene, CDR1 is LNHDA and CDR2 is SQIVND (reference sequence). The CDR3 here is CASSEVLNTEAFF. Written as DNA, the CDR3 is TGTGCCAGTAGTGAGGTTCTGAACACTGAAGCTTTCTTT.

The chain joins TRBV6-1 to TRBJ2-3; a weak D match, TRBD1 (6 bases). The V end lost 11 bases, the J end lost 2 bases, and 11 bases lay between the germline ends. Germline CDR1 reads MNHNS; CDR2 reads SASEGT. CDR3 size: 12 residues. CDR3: CAGLGATDTQYF. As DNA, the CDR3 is TGTGCCGGGCTGGGGGCCACAGATACGCAGTATTTT.

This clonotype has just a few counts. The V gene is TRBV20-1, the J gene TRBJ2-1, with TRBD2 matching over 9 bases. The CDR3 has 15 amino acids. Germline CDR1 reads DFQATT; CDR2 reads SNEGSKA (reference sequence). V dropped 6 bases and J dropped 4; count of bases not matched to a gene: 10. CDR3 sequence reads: CSAPSGTSSYNEQFF. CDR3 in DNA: TGCAGTGCACCGTCCGGGACTAGCAGTTACAATGAGCAGTTCTTC.

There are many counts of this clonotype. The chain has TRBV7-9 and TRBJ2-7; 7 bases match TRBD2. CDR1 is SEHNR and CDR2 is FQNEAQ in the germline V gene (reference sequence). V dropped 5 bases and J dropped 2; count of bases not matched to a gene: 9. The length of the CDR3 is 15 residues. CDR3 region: CASSRLGGETYEQYF. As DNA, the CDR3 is TGTGCCAGCAGCCGCCTGGGGGGGGAAACCTACGAGCAGTACTTC.

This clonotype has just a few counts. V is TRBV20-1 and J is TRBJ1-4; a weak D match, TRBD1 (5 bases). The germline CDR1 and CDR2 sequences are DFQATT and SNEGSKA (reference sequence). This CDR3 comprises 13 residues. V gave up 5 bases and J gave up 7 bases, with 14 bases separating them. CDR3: CSARGNDGEKLFF. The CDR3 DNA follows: TGCAGTGCTCGGGGGAATGACGGTGAAAAACTGTTTTTT.